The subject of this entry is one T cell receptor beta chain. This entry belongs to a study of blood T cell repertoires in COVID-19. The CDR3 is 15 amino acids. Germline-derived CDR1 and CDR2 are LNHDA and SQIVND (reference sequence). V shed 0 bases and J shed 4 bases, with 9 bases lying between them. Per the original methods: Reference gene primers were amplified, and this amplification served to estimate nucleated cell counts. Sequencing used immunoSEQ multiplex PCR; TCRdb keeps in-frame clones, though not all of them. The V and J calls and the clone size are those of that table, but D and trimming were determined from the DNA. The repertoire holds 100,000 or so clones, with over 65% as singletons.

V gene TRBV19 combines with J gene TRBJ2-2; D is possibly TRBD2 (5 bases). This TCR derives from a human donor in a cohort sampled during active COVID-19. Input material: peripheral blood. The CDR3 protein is CASSIDGRITGELFF. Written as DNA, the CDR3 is TGTGCCAGTAGTATAGATGGGAGAATCACCGGGGAGCTGTTTTTT.